These 14 T cell receptor beta chains came from one sample sequenced in a study of T cells in Graves' hyperthyroidism and ophthalmopathy. RNA transcripts served as the template for amplifying TCR beta CDR3 regions. TCR CDR3 regions were first amplified by RT-PCR with HTBI primers. One entry per CDR3 protein results from TCRdb running MiXCR on the multiplex PCR reads. The table shows 350,000 to 400,000 distinct CDR3 sequences, with about 15% occurring only once. Sequenced input: blood. The receptors stem from a woman in her 30s with Graves' hyperthyroidism.

This clonotype showed up just a few times. The gene calls are TRBV9 and TRBJ2-3; no clear D. This CDR3 has 16 residues. The V gene lost 2 bases and the J gene lost 6 bases, with 19 bases spanning the gap. CDR1 and CDR2 from the germline V gene are SGDLS and YYNGEE. CDR3 DNA: TGTGCCAGCAGCGTCTTCGAGGCGACCCCCCCCGATACGCAGTATTTT. Amino acid sequence: CASSVFEATPPDTQYF.

In this sample, this clonotype turned up many times. J is TRBJ2-3 and V is TRBV11-2; TRBD2 aligns across 12 bases. CDR3 size: 16 residues. Looked up from germline, CDR1 is SGHAT and CDR2 is FQNNGV. Unmatched junction bases numbered 6, after V lost 5 bases and J lost 3 bases. The CDR3 is CASSPELAGGTDTQYF. The CDR3 coding sequence is TGTGCCAGCAGCCCAGAACTAGCGGGAGGAACAGATACGCAGTATTTT.

The chain carries TRBV7-9 and TRBJ2-7; 8 nucleotides line up with TRBD1. The trim removed 3 bases at V and 6 bases at J, leaving 10 bases unmatched. Germline V gene sequence: CDR1 SEHNR, CDR2 FQNEAQ (reference sequence). The CDR3 has 15 residues. CDR3 DNA: TGTGCCAGCAGCTTCCCCAAGACAGGGGAGGTCGAGCAGTACTTC. Translating gives CASSFPKTGEVEQYF.

This clonotype came up many times. The V gene is TRBV30, the J gene TRBJ1-2; TRBD1 might be the D (6 bases). CDR1 and CDR2 (germline): GTSNPN, SVGIG (reference sequence). The CDR3 sequence is 13 residues long. V shed 3 bases and J shed 6 bases, with 14 bases lying between them. The CDR3 sequence is CAWSQDSGHGYTF. In nucleotides, the CDR3 is TGTGCCTGGAGCCAGGACAGTGGGCATGGCTACACCTTC.

The chain uses TRBV25-1 and TRBJ2-1, with 16 nucleotides matching TRBD2. Per the germline V gene, CDR1 is MGHDK and CDR2 is SYGVNS. V lost 7 bases to trimming and J lost 5 bases; unmatched junction nucleotides: 17. This CDR3 has 20 amino acids. CDR3 region: CASNPTPGTSGRATHNEQFF. The CDR3 DNA is TGTGCCAGCAACCCCACCCCCGGGACTAGCGGGAGGGCTACGCACAATGAGCAGTTCTTC.

This clonotype was seen many times. J is TRBJ1-5 and V is TRBV24-1; D remains ambiguous. CDR1 KGHDR and CDR2 SFDVKD come from the germline V gene. V was clipped by 0 bases and J by 4 bases, with 6 bases between them. This CDR3 contains 14 residues. Here the CDR3 reads CATSDLHRNQPQHF. The CDR3 bases are TGTGCCACCAGTGATTTGCATAGGAATCAGCCCCAGCATTTT.

This clonotype was observed many times. V usage is TRBV7-3 and J usage is TRBJ2-1, with 11 bases identical to TRBD2. This CDR3 is 16 amino acids long. The trim removed 1 base at V and 3 bases at J, leaving 2 bases unmatched. In germline, CDR1 is SGHTA, CDR2 FQGTGA. The CDR3 loop is CASSLKGTSGYNEQFF. DNA for the CDR3: TGTGCCAGCAGCTTAAAGGGGACTAGCGGCTACAATGAGCAGTTCTTC.

The chain carries TRBV10-1 and TRBJ2-1; 9 bases align to TRBD2. V lost 0 bases to trimming and J lost 3 bases; unmatched junction nucleotides: 9. This CDR3 has 18 residues. The V gene's germline CDR1 is WNHNN and CDR2 SYGVQD (reference sequence). The CDR3 DNA sequence: TGCGCCAGCAGTGAGTCTCTTAGCGGGAGAGGGGTCTACAATGAGCAGTTCTTC. Translating gives CASSESLSGRGVYNEQFF.

The rearrangement joins TRBV5-1 to TRBJ2-7; D unclear. The CDR3 loop spans 13 amino acids. CDR1 and CDR2 (germline): SGHRS, YFSETQ. V was pared by 0 bases and J by 3 bases, with 7 bases between. The CDR3 coding sequence is TGCGCCAGCAGCTTGGTAGGGAACTACGAGCAGTACTTC. Its translation: CASSLVGNYEQYF. Variable domain in full (rest from reference TRBV5-1 and TRBJ2-7): KAGVTQTPRYLIKTRGQQVTLSCSPISGHRSVSWYQQTPGQGLQFLFEYFSETQRNKGNFPGRFSGRQFSNSRSEMNVSTLELGDSALYLCASSLVGNYEQYFGPGTRLTVT.

V usage is TRBV27 and J usage is TRBJ1-2; 7 bases match TRBD1. Germline CDR1 is MNHEY and CDR2 is SMNVEV (reference sequence). The CDR3 consists of 15 residues. Trimming removed 5 bases from V and 0 bases from J; junction bases left unmatched: 6. CDR3 coding DNA: TGTGCCAGCAGTAAAGGGACAGCTCCTAACTATGGCTACACCTTC. It is translated as CASSKGTAPNYGYTF.

This clonotype appeared many times. The CDR3 region has the DNA TGTGCCAGCGTTATGAGCGGGAGTGCCGGGGAGCTGTTTTTT. It specifies CASVMSGSAGELFF. The genes are TRBV2 and TRBJ2-2, with TRBD2 matching 8 bases. The trim removed 8 bases at V and 6 bases at J, leaving 8 bases unmatched. CDR3 length: 14 amino acids. Germline CDR1 SNHLY, CDR2 FYNNEI.

This clonotype was seen only a few times. The V gene is TRBV10-3, the J gene TRBJ2-1; 8 bases are a match to TRBD1. The V gene end was trimmed by 9 bases and the J gene end by 7 bases; junction bases not matched to a gene: 11. The CDR3 is 14 amino acids. From germline, CDR1 is ENHRY and CDR2 SYGVKD. CDR3 DNA sequence: TGTGCCATTTCATTGACAGGGGCAAAGAATGAGCAGTTCTTC. Its translation is CAISLTGAKNEQFF.

This rearrangement joins TRBV19 to TRBJ2-1; TRBD2 aligns across 8 bases. J lost 4 bases, V lost 5 bases, and 7 bases had no gene match. The CDR3 totals 15 residues. CDR1 LNHDA and CDR2 SQIVND come from the germline V gene (reference sequence). In nucleotides, the CDR3 is TGTGCCAGTAGTCTGCTGACTAGCGTTTACAATGAGCAGTTCTTC. Protein sequence: CASSLLTSVYNEQFF.

There are many counts of this clonotype. The chain's CDR3 is CASSELTRRGYTF. In DNA form, the CDR3 reads TGTGCCAGCAGTGAACTGACACGACGGGGCTACACCTTC. This chain links TRBV6-1 with TRBJ1-2; D gene ambiguous. The CDR3 runs to 13 residues. The V end was cut by 2 bases, the J end by 8 bases, with 12 bases between. The V gene's germline CDR1 is MNHNS and CDR2 SASEGT.